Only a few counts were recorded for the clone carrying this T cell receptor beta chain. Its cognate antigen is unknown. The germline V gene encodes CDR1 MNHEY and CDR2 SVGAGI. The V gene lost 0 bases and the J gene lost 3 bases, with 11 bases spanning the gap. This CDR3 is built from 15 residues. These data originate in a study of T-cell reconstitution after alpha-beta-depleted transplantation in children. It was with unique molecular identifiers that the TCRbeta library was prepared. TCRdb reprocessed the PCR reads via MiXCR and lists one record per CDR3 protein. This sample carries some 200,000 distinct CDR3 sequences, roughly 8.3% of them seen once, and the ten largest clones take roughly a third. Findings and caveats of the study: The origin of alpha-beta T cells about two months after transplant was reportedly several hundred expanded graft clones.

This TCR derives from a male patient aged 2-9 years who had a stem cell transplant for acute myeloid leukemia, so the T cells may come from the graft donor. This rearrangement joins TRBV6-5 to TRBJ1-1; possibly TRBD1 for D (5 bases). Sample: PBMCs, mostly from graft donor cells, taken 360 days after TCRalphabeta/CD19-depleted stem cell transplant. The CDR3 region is CASSYSRRGDTEAFF. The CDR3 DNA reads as TGTGCCAGCAGTTACTCTCGGAGAGGGGACACTGAAGCTTTCTTT.